Below, 10 T cell receptor beta chains from the same sample are listed, as sequenced in a study of cytomegalovirus exposure and HLA in healthy donors. 60 Vbeta and 13 Jbeta primers were used in PCR. Repertoires were generated with immunoSEQ multiplex PCR, while TCRdb's copy carries only in-frame clones and drops some. Among about 160,000 clones listed, 82% were seen once. Sequencing was carried out using PBMCs. These receptors were collected from a girl aged 2-10 years in good health and CMV-seropositive.

The CDR3 DNA is TGTGCCAGCAGCCTATATCGGAGACTAGCGGGAGGGAGGACAGATACGCAGTATTTT. This sequence encodes CASSLYRRLAGGRTDTQYF. The chain employs TRBV7-2 and TRBJ2-3, with TRBD2 matching 14 bases. With 5 bases clipped from V and 3 bases from J, the junction kept 13 bases outside the gene matches. CDR3 length: 19 amino acids. Germline lookup yields CDR1 SGHTA and CDR2 FQGNSA.

The chain's CDR3 is CASSQDGRGDYGYTF. CDR3 in DNA: TGCGCCAGCAGCCAAGATGGACGGGGGGACTATGGCTACACCTTC. The gene calls are TRBV4-1 and TRBJ1-2; tentatively, D is TRBD1 (5 bases). The CDR3 has 15 residues. CDR1 is MGHRA, CDR2 YSYEKL, per germline. The V end lost 0 bases, the J end lost 3 bases, and 11 bases lay between the germline ends.

As for this clone: The sample holds other DNA sequences that translate to the same CDR3. DNA of the CDR3: TGCGCCAGCAGCTTGGCCCGGGAGGTTGATACGCAGTATTTT. This encodes CASSLAREVDTQYF. This chain uses TRBV5-1 with TRBJ2-3, with TRBD2 identical over 7 bases. The CDR3 is 14 amino acids. CDR1 is SGHRS, CDR2 YFSETQ, per germline. The J segment lost 6 bases and the V segment lost 0 bases, leaving 4 bases of the junction unmatched. Filled out from reference TRBV5-1 and TRBJ2-3, the complete variable domain reads KAGVTQTPRYLIKTRGQQVTLSCSPISGHRSVSWYQQTPGQGLQFLFEYFSETQRNKGNFPGRFSGRQFSNSRSEMNVSTLELGDSALYLCASSLAREVDTQYFGPGTRLTVL.

The chain links TRBV28 to TRBJ2-5; TRBD2 matches 11 bases. Per germline, CDR1 MDHEN and CDR2 SYDVKM. J was trimmed by 4 bases and V by 2 bases; bases with no gene match: 9. CDR3 length equals 17 residues. The CDR3 spells CASSLILAGDRGETQYF. The CDR3 coding sequence is TGTGCCAGCAGTTTAATACTAGCGGGAGATAGAGGAGAGACCCAGTACTTC.

In its sample, this clone was seen a few times. The junction does not match germline at one end; this may be a read error. The V and J genes are TRBV30 and TRBJ1-2, with D unclear. Germline V gene sequence: CDR1 GTSNPN, CDR2 SVGIG (reference sequence). CDR3 length equals 12 residues. The CDR3 DNA sequence: TGTGCCTGGAGTGTAGTTGTCGGACTTTATGCCTTC. Amino acid sequence: CAWSVVVGLYAF. Variable domain in full (rest from reference TRBV30 and TRBJ1-2): SQTIHQWPATLVQPVGSPLSLECTVEGTSNPNLYWYRQAAGRGLQLLFYSVGIGQISSEVPQNLSASRPQDRQFILSSKKLLLSDSGFYLCAWSVVVGLYAFGSGTRLTVV.

In this sample, this clone turned up a few times. The chain employs TRBV19 and TRBJ1-5; 9 bases agree with TRBD1. J lost 3 bases, V lost 8 bases, and 8 bases had no gene match. Germline V gene sequence: CDR1 LNHDA, CDR2 SQIVND (reference sequence). CDR3 length equals 15 residues. CDR3 region: CASAHTGGDNQPQHF. DNA for the CDR3: TGTGCCAGTGCGCACACAGGGGGCGACAATCAGCCCCAGCATTTT.

The V gene is TRBV4-1, the J gene TRBJ2-7, with 13 positions matching TRBD2. The CDR3 is 16 amino acids. V lost 4 bases, J lost 5 bases, and 8 bases stayed unmatched. Germline V CDR1 and CDR2: MGHRA, YSYEKL. The CDR3 sequence is CASSLQWGTSGDEQYF. The DNA for the CDR3 is TGCGCCAGCAGCCTGCAGTGGGGGACTAGCGGGGACGAGCAGTACTTC.

V and J are TRBV6-5 and TRBJ1-2; 7 bases match TRBD1. CDR1 is MNHEY, CDR2 SVGAGI, per germline. This CDR3 spans 13 amino acids. Trimming removed 5 bases from V and 7 bases from J; junction bases left unmatched: 7. CDR3 coding DNA: TGTGCCAGCAGTGAGAGAGGGGGCGGTGGCTACACCTTC. Protein: CASSERGGGGYTF.

This clone has only one observation. CDR3 nucleotides: TGTGCCAGTAGTGTCAGGATAAGACGCACAGATACGCAGTATTTT. This encodes CASSVRIRRTDTQYF. The V call is TRBV19, the J call TRBJ2-3; D not resolved. This CDR3 spans 15 amino acids. Germline CDR1 and CDR2: LNHDA and SQIVND (reference sequence). The germline V and J ends were trimmed by 5 bases and 1 base, with 13 bases remaining between them.

The chain uses TRBV4-1 and TRBJ2-7; weak D call: TRBD2 (6 bases). The CDR3 covers 14 residues. Germline V gene lookup returns CDR1 MGHRA and CDR2 YSYEKL. With 1 base removed from V and 1 base from J, the gap between germline ends came to 8 bases. Here the CDR3 DNA reads TGCGCCAGCAGCCAAGGACTAGGGTCCTACGAGCAGTACTTC. Its translation: CASSQGLGSYEQYF.